This T cell receptor (beta chain) was obtained from a study of metastatic and nonmetastatic thyroid tumors. Study context: Malignant and benign thyroid patients had repertoires compared in peripheral blood and tumor or nodule tissue. Study results and caveats: Relative to benign nodules, malignant thyroid tumors were reportedly characterized by significantly elevated TCR beta diversity in blood and tumor.

As originally analysed: To classify distant metastasis in papillary thyroid cancer, a model was built from CDR3 differences across clinicopathological groups. TCRdb reanalyzed the PCR reads via MiXCR. These V and J calls originate from TCRdb's pipeline instead of the authors' own analysis. In the table there are fewer than 40,000 clones, just under 30% of which are singletons. The V gene's germline CDR1 is MNHEY and CDR2 SVGEGT. With 3 bases removed from V and 7 bases from J, the gap between germline ends came to 13 bases. This CDR3 is built from 14 residues. The table lists this clone with a few counts. The antigen is not known. Thyroid surgery had not been preceded by any treatment in any patient.

The sequence came from a female donor with papillary thyroid cancer or a benign thyroid nodule (not recorded which). Some clones in this sample may be carry-over from other donors' samples. The chain uses TRBV6-2 or TRBV6-3 and TRBJ2-1, with D possibly being TRBD2 (5 bases). The sample consisted of blood. Written as DNA, the CDR3 is TGTGCCAGCAGTTATTACGGACTCTATAATGAGCAGTTCTTC. This codes for CASSYYGLYNEQFF.